The T cell receptor beta chain described here comes from a study of T cells in Graves' hyperthyroidism and ophthalmopathy. Amplified TCR beta CDR3 regions came from RNA transcripts. The TCR CDR3 was amplified in a first-round RT-PCR using the HTBI primer set. One entry per CDR3 protein results from TCRdb running MiXCR on the multiplex PCR reads. The sample contains around 350,000 distinct CDR3 sequences, about 14% of which appear only once. The sample holds a few counts of this clonotype. Its antigen is still unknown. PBMCs were sourced from 9 to 10 ml fresh peripheral blood. Germline values: CDR1 LNHDA, CDR2 SQIVND (reference sequence). CDR3 size: 16 residues. V shed 1 base and J shed 6 bases, with 16 bases lying between them. Study findings and constraints: Most thyroid clonotypes that were expanded above 0.001 also turned up in blood.

This receptor was taken from a woman aged 25-40 years with Graves' ophthalmopathy. The V gene is TRBV19, the J gene TRBJ1-3; D gene uncertain. Sample: blood. The CDR3 region has the DNA TGTGCCAGTAGTATAGTCTGGACCGGCGCGGCAAACACCATATATTTT. Translating gives CASSIVWTGAANTIYF.